This TCR beta chain was profiled in a study of cytomegalovirus exposure and HLA in healthy donors. Findings and caveats of the study: In a later analysis, productive TCRs from donors in an Asian-associated ancestry cluster reportedly carried fewer N-insertions than the cohort mean.

A multiplex PCR was run with 60 Vbeta primers and 13 Jbeta primers. In the source study's methods: Counted up in a later analysis, unique TCR beta chains came to 65 million to 100 million, with around 12 million shared. Profiled with immunoSEQ multiplex PCR; TCRdb holds only in-frame clones, not every one. That table supplies the V and J calls and clone size; D and trimming were determined from the DNA. The sample includes over 70,000 clones, approximately 80% of them seen just once. Germline V lookup: CDR1 KGHSH, CDR2 LQKENI. The CDR3 covers 14 residues. With V trimmed by 3 bases and J by 3 bases, 4 bases remained unmatched. In the case of this clone: Its matching antigen is unknown.

The sequenced sample consisted of PBMCs. The chain combines TRBV18 with TRBJ1-1; 7 positions agree with TRBD1. The source is a man younger than 35 in good health and CMV-seronegative. This CDR3 is CASSPGGQDTEAFF. The DNA for the CDR3 is TGTGCCAGCTCACCGGGAGGACAGGACACTGAAGCTTTCTTT. The full variable domain, rest sourced from reference TRBV18 and TRBJ1-1, is NAGVMQNPRHLVRRRGQEARLRCSPMKGHSHVYWYRQLPEEGLKFMVYLQKENIIDESGMPKERFSAEFPKEGPSILRIQQVVRGDSAAYFCASSPGGQDTEAFFGQGTRLTVV.